A few counts support the clone carrying this T cell receptor (beta chain). The antigen remains unidentified. This sample is drawn from a study of T-cell memory formation after mild COVID-19. TCRdb re-analysed the 5' RACE reads in MiXCR, keeping a single row per CDR3 protein. The table lists 450,000 to 650,000 distinct CDR3 sequences, roughly 20% of them singletons. In germline, CDR1 is LGHNA, CDR2 YSLEER. Trimming took 0 bases from V and 2 from J, leaving 8 bases between them. There are 15 residues in the CDR3. Study outcomes and limitations: Balance between CD4 and CD8 was seen in clones contracting day 15 to 85, and a CD4+ lean was seen in later expanders. Prior to infection, memory already included some responding clones, suggesting cross-reactive memory joined.

This rearrangement joins TRBV4-3 to TRBJ2-1, with TRBD1 as a possible D gene (5 bases). The sample was PBMCs or a T cell subset sorted from them (not recorded which). The source is an adult woman who had mild COVID-19 (a few samples of this study predate the infection). Cell type and time point are not known. CDR3 residues: CASSQEGEPYNEQFF. The CDR3, as DNA: TGCGCCAGCAGCCAAGAAGGGGAACCCTACAATGAGCAGTTCTTC.